This T cell receptor (beta chain) stems from a study of cytomegalovirus exposure and HLA in healthy donors. Study summary: Earlier sequencing of about 179 million T cells yielded roughly 120 million unique TCR beta sequences. A preliminary data release comprised tens of millions of unique TCRs obtained from HLA-typed donors.

Amplification used 60 Vbeta primers and 13 Jbeta primers. Measured with immunoSEQ multiplex PCR; TCRdb has only the in-frame clones, and not every one. The table has over 120,000 clones, 65% to 85% seen once. Losses at the gene ends were 6 bases for V and 1 base for J; bases not matched to a gene: 2. The germline V gene encodes CDR1 MNHEY and CDR2 SMNVEV (reference sequence). This CDR3 has 13 amino acids. A remark on this clone: Its target is not known.

General study points: Altogether, 150 to 200 TCR beta chains were recorded as cytomegalovirus-associated.

Sequencing was performed on PBMCs. V gene TRBV27 combines with J gene TRBJ2-7; 8 bases match TRBD1. The sequence came from a man younger than 40 in good health and CMV-seronegative. CDR3 bases: TGTGCCAGCAGGCGGACAGGGTCCTACGAGCAGTACTTC. Amino acid sequence: CASRRTGSYEQYF.